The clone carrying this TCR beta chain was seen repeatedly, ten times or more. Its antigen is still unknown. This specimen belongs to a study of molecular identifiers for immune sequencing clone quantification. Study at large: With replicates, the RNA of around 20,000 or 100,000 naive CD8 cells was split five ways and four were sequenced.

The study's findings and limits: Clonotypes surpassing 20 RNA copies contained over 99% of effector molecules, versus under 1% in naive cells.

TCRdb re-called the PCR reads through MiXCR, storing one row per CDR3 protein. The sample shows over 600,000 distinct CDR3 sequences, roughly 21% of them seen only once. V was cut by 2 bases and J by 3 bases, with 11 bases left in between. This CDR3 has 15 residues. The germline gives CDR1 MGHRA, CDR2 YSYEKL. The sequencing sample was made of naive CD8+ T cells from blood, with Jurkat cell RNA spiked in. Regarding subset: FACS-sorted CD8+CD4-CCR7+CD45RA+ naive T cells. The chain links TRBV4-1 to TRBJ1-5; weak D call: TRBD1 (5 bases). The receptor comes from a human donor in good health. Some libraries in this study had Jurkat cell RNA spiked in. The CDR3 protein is CASSQSGLSNQPQHF. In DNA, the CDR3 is TGCGCCAGCAGCCAATCGGGACTTTCCAATCAGCCCCAGCATTTT.